The 19 T cell receptor beta chains reported below all come from one sample, sequenced in a study of blood T cell repertoires in COVID-19. Measured with immunoSEQ multiplex PCR; TCRdb has only the in-frame clones, and not every one. Of roughly 320,000 clones in the sample, around 85% were seen once. Sample: peripheral blood. These receptor sequences come from a human donor in a cohort sampled during active COVID-19.

This chain joins TRBV11-2 and TRBJ1-2, with D possibly being TRBD1 (6 bases). This CDR3 has 17 amino acids. Trimming left V 5 bases short and J 0 bases short, with 19 bases between. Germline CDR1 reads SGHAT; CDR2 reads FQNNGV. CDR3: CASSPRTAPQSNYGYTF. CDR3 bases: TGTGCCAGCAGCCCCAGGACAGCTCCCCAATCTAACTATGGCTACACCTTC.

The chain couples TRBV6-5 to TRBJ1-1; a weak D match, TRBD1 (6 bases). The germline CDR1 and CDR2 sequences are MNHEY and SVGAGI. This CDR3 comprises 13 residues. The V end lost 5 bases, the J end lost 1 base, and 8 bases lay between the germline ends. The CDR3: CASSRGGNTEAFF. CDR3 in DNA: TGTGCCAGCAGTCGAGGGGGGAACACTGAAGCTTTCTTT.

The count of this clone is one. J is TRBJ1-2 and V is TRBV10-3, with D unclear. Germline assignment: CDR1 ENHRY and CDR2 SYGVKD. Trimming took 0 bases from V and 2 from J, leaving 7 bases between them. The CDR3 sequence is 14 residues long. The CDR3 nucleotides are TGTGCCATCAGTGAGTCAGCGAGGAACTATGGCTACACCTTC. It is translated as CAISESARNYGYTF.

The J gene is TRBJ2-1, the V gene TRBV3-1 (or the pseudogene TRBV3-2); 16 bases fit TRBD2. CDR3 length: 19 residues. The V segment lost 5 bases and the J segment 4 bases; nucleotides outside the gene matches: 11. Germline V lookup: CDR1 LGHDT, CDR2 YNNKEL (reference sequence). Here the CDR3 reads CASSTRWGLAGGPYNEQFF. The CDR3 coding sequence is TGTGCCAGCAGCACGCGATGGGGACTAGCGGGGGGGCCGTACAATGAGCAGTTCTTC.

This clone has only one observation. J is TRBJ2-7 and V is TRBV14; a possible D gene is TRBD1 (5 bases). The length of the CDR3 is 12 residues. With 5 bases removed from V and 3 bases from J, the gap between germline ends came to 8 bases. Germline V gene data show CDR1 as SGHDN and CDR2 as FVKESK. CDR3 loop: CASSSGFYEQYF. CDR3 DNA sequence: TGTGCCAGCAGCTCAGGGTTCTACGAGCAGTACTTC.

This clone was recorded once. J is TRBJ1-4 and V is TRBV12-5, with 9 nucleotides matching TRBD1. Germline CDR1 LGHNT, CDR2 FRNRAP. CDR3 length equals 20 residues. V shed 4 bases, J shed 0 bases, and the junction held 15 bases outside the gene matches. The CDR3: CASGSYRGPLLKPTNEKLFF. CDR3 bases: TGTGCTAGTGGTTCATACAGGGGGCCCTTGCTAAAGCCAACTAATGAAAAACTGTTTTTT.

This sequence joins TRBV5-4 and TRBJ2-7, with D possibly matching TRBD2 (6 bases). Germline V CDR1 and CDR2: SGHNT, YYREEE (reference sequence). The CDR3 is 15 amino acids. Trimming stripped 0 bases from V and 0 bases from J, with 10 bases between. The CDR3 region has the DNA TGTGCCAGCAGCTTGGGCGGGACCGCCTCCTACGAGCAGTACTTC. It translates to CASSLGGTASYEQYF. The complete variable domain, with remaining parts taken from reference TRBV5-4 and TRBJ2-7, reads ETGVTQSPTHLIKTRGQQVTLRCSSQSGHNTVSWYQQALGQGPQFIFQYYREEENGRGNFPPRFSGLQFPNYSSELNVNALELDDSALYLCASSLGGTASYEQYFGPGTRLTVT.

This sequence joins TRBV10-3 and TRBJ1-2, with D possibly being TRBD1 (6 bases). Germline-derived CDR1 and CDR2 are ENHRY and SYGVKD. The V and J ends lost 11 bases and 5 bases respectively, with 15 bases between them. This CDR3 is 12 amino acids long. The CDR3 DNA is TGTGCCGCCCACAGGGTAGGGTATGGCTACACCTTC. This gives the protein CAAHRVGYGYTF.

The genes are TRBV3-1 (or the pseudogene TRBV3-2) and TRBJ1-1; no reliable D call. In germline, CDR1 is LGHDT, CDR2 YNNKEL (reference sequence). The CDR3 is 12 residues long. With 1 base removed from V and 5 bases from J, the gap between germline ends came to 5 bases. This chain's CDR3 is CASSQGRTEAFF. The CDR3 nucleotides read TGTGCCAGCAGCCAAGGGAGGACTGAAGCTTTCTTT.

This chain links TRBV23-1 with TRBJ1-1, with unresolved D. TRBV23-1 is an ORF for which the function is uncertain. V was clipped by 8 bases and J by 1 base, with 5 bases between them. The CDR3 consists of 11 residues. CDR3 protein: CASGRNTEAFF. In nucleotides, the CDR3 is TGCGCCAGCGGCAGGAACACTGAAGCTTTCTTT.

The chain links TRBV6-5 to TRBJ2-7, with unresolved D. V lost 6 bases and J 3 bases, leaving 9 bases between the germline ends. Germline V gene data show CDR1 as MNHEY and CDR2 as SVGAGI. The CDR3 consists of 12 residues. In nucleotides, the CDR3 is TGTGCCAGCAGGTCTCAGGACTACGAGCAGTACTTC. Amino acids: CASRSQDYEQYF.

The rearrangement joins TRBV6-5 to TRBJ1-1, with 9 positions matching TRBD1. Germline CDR1 MNHEY, CDR2 SVGAGI. The CDR3 runs to 13 residues. V trimming: 10 bases; J trimming: 5 bases; junction bases outside the gene matches: 8. The DNA of the CDR3 is TGTGCCACCCAGGACAGGGGTGGAACTGAAGCTTTCTTT. This codes for CATQDRGGTEAFF.

The chain employs TRBV27 and TRBJ1-5, with TRBD1 identical over 9 bases. The CDR3 is made up of 14 amino acids. V lost 3 bases to trimming and J lost 6 bases; unmatched junction nucleotides: 3. Germline V gene lookup returns CDR1 MNHEY and CDR2 SMNVEV (reference sequence). The CDR3 region is CASSLGQGGQPQHF. CDR3 nucleotide sequence: TGTGCCAGCAGTTTGGGACAGGGAGGTCAGCCCCAGCATTTT.

The rearrangement joins TRBV30 to TRBJ1-1; 8 nucleotides align to TRBD1. V shed 8 bases and J 8 bases; nucleotides not matched to a gene: 10. The V gene's germline CDR1 is GTSNPN and CDR2 SVGIG (reference sequence). This CDR3 spans 12 amino acids. The CDR3 DNA reads TGTGCCCTCAAAGACAGGGGCCGAGAAGCTTTCTTT. Its translation: CALKDRGREAFF.

This clone was counted once. V and J are TRBV5-1 and TRBJ2-6; D gene unclear. The germline gives CDR1 SGHRS, CDR2 YFSETQ. The CDR3 is 15 residues long. Trimming removed 3 bases from V and 0 bases from J, with 7 bases in between. The CDR3 bases are TGCGCCAGCAGCTCACTGAGCTCTGGGGCCAACGTCCTGACTTTC. Translating gives CASSSLSSGANVLTF.

This rearrangement joins TRBV24-1 to TRBJ2-1; 9 bases match TRBD1. V lost 3 bases, J lost 8 bases, and 7 bases stayed unmatched. The germline V gene encodes CDR1 KGHDR and CDR2 SFDVKD. The length of the CDR3 is 15 residues. In DNA form, the CDR3 reads TGTGCCACCAGTGATCCGGGACAGGGAGTGGATGAGCAGTTCTTC. Residues: CATSDPGQGVDEQFF.

The V gene is TRBV9, the J gene TRBJ1-2, with TRBD1 as a possible D gene (6 bases). Germline V gene lookup returns CDR1 SGDLS and CDR2 YYNGEE. Trimming removed 3 bases from V and 4 bases from J, with 16 bases in between. The CDR3 covers 15 residues. The CDR3 spells CASSERGNRVYGYTF. CDR3 DNA sequence: TGTGCCAGCAGCGAGAGGGGAAACAGGGTCTATGGCTACACCTTC.

V and J are TRBV5-1 and TRBJ2-1, with D possibly matching TRBD1 (8 bases). V was shortened by 4 bases and J by 8 bases, with 19 bases between the two germline ends. The CDR3 is 15 residues long. Germline-derived CDR1 and CDR2 are SGHRS and YFSETQ. CDR3 loop: CASSIDRGGYDEQFF. The DNA for the CDR3 is TGCGCCAGCAGCATCGACAGGGGAGGGTACGATGAGCAGTTCTTC.

The chain employs TRBV12-5 and TRBJ2-2, with 9 bases lining up with TRBD1. This CDR3 is built from 18 residues. The J segment lost 1 base and the V segment lost 4 bases, leaving 10 bases of the junction unmatched. The germline V gene encodes CDR1 LGHNT and CDR2 FRNRAP. The DNA of the CDR3 is TGTGCTAGTGGTTCCTCGGGACAGGGATCCCTGAACACCGGGGAGCTGTTTTTT. Translated: CASGSSGQGSLNTGELFF.